Shown below are 17 T cell receptor beta chains from a single sample sequenced in a study of blood T cell repertoires in COVID-19. The data were produced by immunoSEQ multiplex PCR, yet TCRdb's version contains in-frame clones alone and is incomplete. Of roughly 140,000 clones in the sample, approximately 87% were seen once. Sequenced material: PBMCs or T cells enriched from blood (not recorded which). The source of these receptors is a man aged 45-65 years in a cohort exposed to, infected with or recovered from COVID-19 (not recorded which).

V and J are TRBV6-5 and TRBJ2-7; D not resolved. CDR1 and CDR2 (germline): MNHEY, SVGAGI. The CDR3 sequence is 11 residues long. V gave up 6 bases and J gave up 5 bases, with 8 bases separating them. CDR3 sequence (DNA): TGTGCCAGCAGAGCCGTCCACGAGCAGTACTTC. Its translation is CASRAVHEQYF.

The rearrangement joins TRBV28 to TRBJ1-1, with D possibly being TRBD1 (5 bases). Germline V CDR1 and CDR2: MDHEN, SYDVKM. CDR3 length: 13 residues. V gave up 5 bases and J gave up 1 base, with 8 bases separating them. CDR3 residues: CASSARENTEAFF. The CDR3 bases are TGTGCCAGCAGTGCCAGGGAGAACACTGAAGCTTTCTTT.

In nucleotides, the CDR3 is TGTGCCAGCAGCCCGCCCAGGGCGAACACTGAAGCTTTCTTT. Translating it yields CASSPPRANTEAFF. V gene TRBV11-2 combines with J gene TRBJ1-1; maybe TRBD1 (5 bases). The V gene's germline CDR1 is SGHAT and CDR2 FQNNGV. The CDR3 totals 14 residues. V lost 5 bases, J lost 1 base, and 11 bases lay in between.

The chain uses TRBV12-3 or TRBV12-4 and TRBJ2-5, with D unclear. V was pared by 3 bases and J by 1 base, with 3 bases between. The CDR3 contains 12 residues. The CDR3 loop reads CASSFRQETQYF. CDR3 nucleotide sequence: TGTGCCAGCAGTTTCCGCCAAGAGACCCAGTACTTC.

This clone showed up just a few times. The chain recombines TRBV6-5 with TRBJ1-2; 10 positions match TRBD1. CDR3 length: 13 residues. Germline CDR1 and CDR2: MNHEY and SVGAGI. After removal of 6 bases from V and 4 bases from J, the junction contained 2 bases not matched to a gene. The CDR3 sequence is CASSGQGVYGYTF. CDR3 sequence (DNA): TGTGCCAGCAGCGGACAGGGGGTCTATGGCTACACCTTC.

V is TRBV7-6 and J is TRBJ1-4; TRBD1 matches 7 bases. The CDR3 loop spans 14 amino acids. Germline V CDR1 and CDR2: SGHVS, FNYEAQ. V dropped 8 bases and J dropped 7; count of bases not matched to a gene: 10. The CDR3 loop reads CASYEDRETEKLFF. CDR3 bases: TGTGCCAGCTATGAAGACAGGGAAACTGAAAAACTGTTTTTT.

This clone was detected only a few times. The J gene is TRBJ1-6, the V gene TRBV19; 7 bases are a match to TRBD1. From germline, CDR1 is LNHDA and CDR2 SQIVND (reference sequence). This CDR3 region has 14 residues. J lost 6 bases, V lost 5 bases, and 4 bases had no gene match. CDR3 DNA sequence: TGTGCCAGTAGTCAAACAGGGGTTAATTCACCCCTCCACTTT. Protein product: CASSQTGVNSPLHF.

CDR3 amino acids: CAWAGQGAGQPQHF. DNA of the CDR3: TGTGCCTGGGCGGGACAGGGGGCTGGTCAGCCCCAGCATTTT. The chain carries TRBV30 and TRBJ1-5; 12 bases match TRBD1. After removal of 5 bases from V and 6 bases from J, the junction contained 5 bases not matched to a gene. The CDR3 length is 14 residues. Germline lookup yields CDR1 GTSNPN and CDR2 SVGIG (reference sequence).

The chain is built from TRBV7-2 and TRBJ1-4; D gene uncertain. There are 15 residues in the CDR3. Germline V lookup: CDR1 SGHTA, CDR2 FQGNSA. V gave up 1 base and J gave up 5 bases, with 11 bases separating them. CDR3 nucleotides: TGTGCCAGCAGCTTAGGAGGGCAGCCAAATGAAAAACTGTTTTTT. Amino acid sequence: CASSLGGQPNEKLFF.

A few counts support this clone. V usage is TRBV11-2 and J usage is TRBJ2-5, with D perhaps matching TRBD2 (6 bases). Trimming took off 1 base at V and 5 bases at J, with 17 bases between the two ends. Looked up from germline, CDR1 is SGHAT and CDR2 is FQNNGV. This CDR3 comprises 16 residues. The DNA of the CDR3 is TGTGCCAGCAGCTTAGGCGGGATTGGGGCCCAGGAGACCCAGTACTTC. Translation: CASSLGGIGAQETQYF.

This clone was seen once. This rearrangement joins TRBV5-1 to TRBJ2-1, with TRBD2 matching 8 bases. With 4 bases clipped from V and 1 base from J, the junction kept 7 bases outside the gene matches. This CDR3 is built from 16 residues. The germline gives CDR1 SGHRS, CDR2 YFSETQ. In DNA form, the CDR3 reads TGCGCCAGCAGCCCAAGAGCGGGAGCATCCTACAATGAGCAGTTCTTC. Translating it yields CASSPRAGASYNEQFF.

The chain uses TRBV11-2 and TRBJ2-7; no firm D call. CDR1 SGHAT and CDR2 FQNNGV come from the germline V gene. This CDR3 has 14 residues. Trimming cost V 0 bases and J 4 bases, with 10 bases left between them. CDR3 sequence (DNA): TGTGCCAGCAGCTTAGATTACATGACTTACGAGCAGTACTTC. This codes for CASSLDYMTYEQYF.

J is TRBJ2-1 and V is TRBV12-1; no DNA check was done on the table's D call, TRBD2. TRBV12-1 is a recognized pseudogene. The CDR3 is 21 residues long. CDR3 amino acids: CASSPNPTGEGRLAGYNEQFF. The CDR3 DNA reads as TGTGCCAGCAGCCCGAATCCGACAGGGGAGGGCCGGCTAGCGGGATACAATGAGCAGTTCTTC.

The chain links TRBV5-4 to TRBJ2-2; 8 bases align to TRBD1. Germline trimming cut 4 bases from V and 4 bases from J; bases unmatched to any gene: 9. Germline V lookup: CDR1 SGHNT, CDR2 YYREEE (reference sequence). The CDR3 is made up of 16 amino acids. CDR3 coding DNA: TGTGCCAGCAGCCAGGGACAGGTCCGCAGCACCGGGGAGCTGTTTTTT. It yields the protein CASSQGQVRSTGELFF.

This chain joins TRBV6-2 or TRBV6-3 and TRBJ2-5, with TRBD1 matching over 7 bases. V was clipped by 6 bases and J by 4 bases; unmatched bases: 2. This CDR3 region has 12 residues. CDR1 is MNHEY and CDR2 is SVGEGT in the germline V gene. CDR3 in DNA: TGTGCCAGCAGCCACAGGGGAGAGACCCAGTACTTC. Its protein product is CASSHRGETQYF.

The chain links TRBV4-1 to TRBJ2-1, with 10 bases aligning to TRBD2. Germline CDR1 and CDR2: MGHRA and YSYEKL. With 1 base clipped from V and 2 bases from J, the junction kept 8 bases outside the gene matches. This CDR3 contains 18 residues. Here the CDR3 DNA reads TGCGCCAGCAGCCAAGGTGGTCTAAGCGGGAGGGCCTACAATGAGCAGTTCTTC. Translation: CASSQGGLSGRAYNEQFF.

The rearrangement links TRBV21-1 to TRBJ2-1; the table's D call, TRBD2, was not checked against the DNA. TRBV21-1 has pseudogene status. This CDR3 region has 15 residues. The CDR3 reads CASPGLNSSYNEQFF. DNA for the CDR3: TGTGCCAGCCCGGGATTGAATAGCTCCTACAATGAGCAGTTCTTC.